These 8 T cell receptor beta chains originate from one sample sequenced in a study of CD8 T cells in ankylosing spondylitis. One entry per CDR3 protein results from TCRdb running MiXCR on the 5' RACE reads. This table has under 300,000 distinct CDR3 sequences, about 10% appearing once. The specimen was blood, either unsorted or a sorted T cell fraction (not recorded which). The receptors stem from a male donor with ankylosing spondylitis or in good health (not recorded which).

By share, this clonotype ranks as medium-sized. The chain joins TRBV15 to TRBJ2-1; D is possibly TRBD2 (6 bases). The CDR3 spans 16 residues. Between the trimmed V and J ends, which lost 4 bases and 0 bases, there was a span of 13 bases. The V gene's germline CDR1 is LNHNV and CDR2 YYDKDF (reference sequence). CDR3 sequence: CATSMGGTSSYNEQFF. CDR3 sequence (DNA): TGTGCCACCAGCATGGGCGGGACCAGCTCCTACAATGAGCAGTTCTTC. Full variable domain (missing parts from reference TRBV15 and TRBJ2-1): DAMVIQNPRYQVTQFGKPVTLSCSQTLNHNVMYWYQQKSSQAPKLLFHYYDKDFNNEADTPDNFQSRRPNTSFCFLDIRSPGLGDTAMYLCATSMGGTSSYNEQFFGPGTRLTVL.

The chain carries TRBV19 and TRBJ2-6, with D possibly matching TRBD1 (5 bases). The V end lost 6 bases, the J end lost 0 bases, and 9 bases lay between the germline ends. The CDR3 runs to 15 residues. Per germline, CDR1 LNHDA and CDR2 SQIVND (reference sequence). The CDR3 nucleotides read TGTGCCAGTAGCACAGGTTTCTCTGGGGCCAACGTCCTGACTTTC. Its translation: CASSTGFSGANVLTF.

This clonotype appeared many times. The rearrangement joins TRBV4-1 to TRBJ2-7; D may be TRBD2 (6 bases). The CDR3 is 14 amino acids. The V end lost 4 bases, the J end lost 1 base, and 11 bases lay between the germline ends. Per germline, CDR1 MGHRA and CDR2 YSYEKL. Here the CDR3 reads CASSPLAASYEQYF. In nucleotides, the CDR3 is TGCGCCAGCAGCCCGTTAGCGGCTTCCTACGAGCAGTACTTC.

This clonotype was found a few times. The chain combines TRBV3-1 with TRBJ2-7, with D tentatively TRBD1 (5 bases). The V end was cut by 0 bases, the J end by 13 bases, with 13 bases between. The CDR3 extends over 12 amino acids. CDR1 and CDR2 from the germline V gene are LGHDT and YNNKEL (reference sequence). The CDR3 here is CASSQEGSGLYF. CDR3 bases: TGTGCCAGCAGCCAAGAAGGCTCAGGGCTTTACTTC.

This clonotype was seen at least ten times. The CDR3 spells CASSLTGGAGGYTF. Here the CDR3 DNA reads TGTGCCAGCAGCTTGACCGGAGGGGCGGGTGGCTACACCTTC. The chain carries TRBV5-6 and TRBJ1-2; perhaps TRBD1 as D (5 bases). With 1 base removed from V and 7 bases from J, the gap between germline ends came to 14 bases. This CDR3 has 14 residues. The V gene's germline CDR1 is SGHDT and CDR2 YYEEEE.

This clonotype was recorded many times. The V and J genes are TRBV10-3 and TRBJ2-1; maybe TRBD1 (6 bases). Germline assignment: CDR1 ENHRY and CDR2 SYGVKD. Trimming left V 0 bases short and J 10 bases short, with 10 bases between. CDR3 size: 13 residues. CDR3 protein: CAISESVGTEQFF. The CDR3 nucleotides are TGTGCCATCAGTGAGTCGGTGGGGACAGAGCAGTTCTTC.

This clonotype occurred many times. J is TRBJ2-1 and V is TRBV5-1; D remains ambiguous. Looked up from germline, CDR1 is SGHRS and CDR2 is YFSETQ. Between the trimmed V and J ends, which lost 0 bases and 5 bases, there was a span of 6 bases. The CDR3 runs to 13 residues. DNA for the CDR3: TGCGCCAGCAGCTTGGACAACAACAATGAGCAGTTCTTC. It codes for CASSLDNNNEQFF.

In this sample, this clonotype turned up many times. This chain uses TRBV6-6 with TRBJ2-1, with D possibly being TRBD2 (5 bases). The CDR3 spans 12 residues. Germline CDR1 and CDR2: MNHNY and SVGAGI (reference sequence). V lost 6 bases and J lost 6, with 9 bases in between. The CDR3 coding sequence is TGTGCCAGCAGACCCCGGGGCAATGAGCAGTTCTTC. This translates into CASRPRGNEQFF.